This T cell receptor (beta chain) was observed in a study of OX40 agonist ivuxolimab in advanced cancers. About the full investigation: Ivuxolimab was a fully human IgG2 agonistic monoclonal antibody targeting the costimulatory receptor OX40 (CD134). The dose-escalation cohort was 82.7% male with a mean age of around 62 years, ranging from about 20 to 80. The point of sequencing TCRbeta in the periphery was to test whether ivuxolimab changed TCR sequence diversity and drove clonal T-cell expansion. Prior anti-PD-1, anti-PD-L1 or anti-CTLA-4 therapy was permitted, and checkpoint inhibitors had been received by roughly 42% of dose-escalation patients. The paper covers the monotherapy dose-escalation part of the phase I ivuxolimab trial, which included N of about 50 patients. Intravenous ivuxolimab was administered to patients every 2 weeks at six dose levels: 0.01, 0.1, 0.3, 1.5, 3 and 10 mg/kg. Partial responses were achieved by three dose-escalation patients, of whom one had hepatocellular carcinoma and two had cutaneous melanoma. Of the roughly 53 patients in dose escalation, about 19 had hepatocellular carcinoma, about 15 had melanoma, 9 had renal cell carcinoma and 9 had head and neck cancer.

CDR1 SGHRS and CDR2 YFSETQ were looked up in the germline V gene. The CDR3 goes from the cysteine to the phenylalanine over 14 residues. Left in the record is the CDR3 DNA by itself, 42 bases read in frame from the first base. Clipping removes 4 bases from V and 2 bases from J, with 6 as the unmatched junction base count. Genomic DNA was extracted from sorted cells for sequencing of the TCRbeta CDR3 region. The immunoSEQ Assay was used to sequence the TCRbeta CDR3 regions. This is the immuneACCESS table as TCRdb keeps it, with only in-frame sequences that have V and J called. A part of the clones is gone; compared with another copy, unresolved V genes explain less than half, and the rest is unexplained. This sample gives about 68,000 clones in total; over 80% of them show up just once. The ten top clones hold around 0.28% of the sample. Beyond this particular receptor, the publication reports: Clonal expansion of both CD4+ and CD8+ blood T cells was observed from baseline to week 6 at doses 0.1 to 3.0 mg/kg. In the 0.1-3.0 mg/kg groups, partial responders had among the lowest normalized peripheral clonal expansion, particularly in CD8+ T cells. After ivuxolimab, expanded clones were on average more numerous among CD8+ T cells than among CD4+ T cells. Low levels of normalized T-cell clonal expansion were also seen in some patients who did not respond. The antigen specificity of the clonally expanded peripheral T cells was not determined.

Patients with autoimmune disease history or receiving systemic immunosuppression were excluded from the trial. Peripheral blood for TCR sequencing was drawn from every dose cohort at baseline, at cycle 4 day 1 and at cycle 7 day 1. The samples were taken from a phase I, first-in-human, multicenter, open-label dose-escalation trial of ivuxolimab. The trial enrolled adults with locally advanced or metastatic head and neck squamous cell, hepatocellular, melanoma or renal cell carcinoma. Before TCR sequencing, CD4+ T cells and CD8+ T cells were sorted from peripheral blood as separate populations. Comment on this clone: The antigen it recognizes is unknown. Base qualities were left out, and no much larger clone turns up one base away.

The material sequenced was CD4+ or CD8+ T cells sorted from blood, taken in a trial of the OX40 agonist ivuxolimab. The clonotype comes from an adult with an advanced solid tumor such as melanoma, head and neck, liver or kidney cancer. The rearrangement combines TRBV5-1 with TRBJ2-7; 7 central bases correspond to TRBD1. The DNA sequence is TGCGCCAGCAGCCCGAGGACAGGCGCCTACGAGCAGTACTTC. This encodes CASSPRTGAYEQYF.